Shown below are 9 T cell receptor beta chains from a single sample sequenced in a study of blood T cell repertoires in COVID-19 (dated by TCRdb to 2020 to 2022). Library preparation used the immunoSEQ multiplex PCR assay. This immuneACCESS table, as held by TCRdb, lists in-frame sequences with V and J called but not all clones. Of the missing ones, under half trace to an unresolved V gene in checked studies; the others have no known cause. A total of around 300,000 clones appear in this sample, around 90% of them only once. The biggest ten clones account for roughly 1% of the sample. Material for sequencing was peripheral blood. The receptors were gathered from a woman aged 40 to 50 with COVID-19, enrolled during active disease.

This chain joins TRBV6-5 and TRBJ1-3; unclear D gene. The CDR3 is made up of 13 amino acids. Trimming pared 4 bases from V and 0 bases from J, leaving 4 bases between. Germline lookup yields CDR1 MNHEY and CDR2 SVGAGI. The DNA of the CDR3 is TGTGCCAGCAGTTCCAACTCTGGAAACACCATATATTTT. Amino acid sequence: CASSSNSGNTIYF.

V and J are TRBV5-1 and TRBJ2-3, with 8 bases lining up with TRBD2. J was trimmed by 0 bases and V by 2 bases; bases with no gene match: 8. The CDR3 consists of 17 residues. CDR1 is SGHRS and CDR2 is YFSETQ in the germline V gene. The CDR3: CASSFREIAGSTDTQYF. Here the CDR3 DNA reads TGCGCCAGCAGCTTCCGCGAAATAGCGGGAAGCACAGATACGCAGTATTTT.

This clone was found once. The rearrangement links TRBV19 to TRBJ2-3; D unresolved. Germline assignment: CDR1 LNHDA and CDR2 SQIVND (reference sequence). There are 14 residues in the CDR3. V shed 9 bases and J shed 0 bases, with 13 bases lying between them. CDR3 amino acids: CASTLSASTDTQYF. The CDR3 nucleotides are TGTGCCAGCACATTATCCGCTAGCACAGATACGCAGTATTTT.

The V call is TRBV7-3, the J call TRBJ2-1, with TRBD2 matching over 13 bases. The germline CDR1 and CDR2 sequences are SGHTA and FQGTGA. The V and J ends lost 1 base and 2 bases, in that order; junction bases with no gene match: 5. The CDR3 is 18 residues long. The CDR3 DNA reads TGTGCCAGCAGCTTAATTGGACTAGCGGGAGAGACCTACAATGAGCAGTTCTTC. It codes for CASSLIGLAGETYNEQFF.

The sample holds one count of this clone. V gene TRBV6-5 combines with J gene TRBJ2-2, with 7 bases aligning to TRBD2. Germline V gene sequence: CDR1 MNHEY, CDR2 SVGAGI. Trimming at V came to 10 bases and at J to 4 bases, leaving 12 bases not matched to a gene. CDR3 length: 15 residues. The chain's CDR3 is CAITSLGEGTGELFF. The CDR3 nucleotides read TGTGCCATCACCTCTCTGGGGGAGGGCACCGGGGAGCTGTTTTTT.

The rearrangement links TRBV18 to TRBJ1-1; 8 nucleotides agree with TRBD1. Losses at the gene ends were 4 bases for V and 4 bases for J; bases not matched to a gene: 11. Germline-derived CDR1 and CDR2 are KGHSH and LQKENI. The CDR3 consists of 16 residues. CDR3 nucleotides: TGTGCCAGCTCACTGAGGACAGGGCGTCCCCTCACTGAAGCTTTCTTT. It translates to CASSLRTGRPLTEAFF.

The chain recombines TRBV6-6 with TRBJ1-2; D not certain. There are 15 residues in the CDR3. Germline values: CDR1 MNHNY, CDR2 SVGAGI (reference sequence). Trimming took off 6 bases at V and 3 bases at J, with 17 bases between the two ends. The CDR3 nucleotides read TGTGCCAGCAGGCGGGAGGAATTCGGGGACTATGGCTACACCTTC. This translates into CASRREEFGDYGYTF.

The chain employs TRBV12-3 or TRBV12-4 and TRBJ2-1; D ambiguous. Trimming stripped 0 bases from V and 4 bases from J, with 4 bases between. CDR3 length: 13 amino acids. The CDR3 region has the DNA TGTGCCAGCAGTTTAGCCCTTTACAATGAGCAGTTCTTC. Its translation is CASSLALYNEQFF.

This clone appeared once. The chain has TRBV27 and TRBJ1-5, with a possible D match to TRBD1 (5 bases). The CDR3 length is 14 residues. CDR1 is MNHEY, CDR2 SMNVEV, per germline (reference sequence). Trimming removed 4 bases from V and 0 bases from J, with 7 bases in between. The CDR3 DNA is TGTGCCAGCAGTTCCAGGGCTAGCAATCAGCCCCAGCATTTT. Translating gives CASSSRASNQPQHF.